This TCR beta chain stems from a study of blood T cell repertoires in COVID-19. The wider study: T cells, B-cell-depleted T cells, or PBMCs supplied cDNA or gDNA.

In this sample, this clone turned up once. The CDR3 contains 15 residues. Germline values: CDR1 SEHNR, CDR2 FQNEAQ (reference sequence). Trimming removed 0 bases from V and 2 bases from J, with 9 bases in between. Method: immunoSEQ multiplex PCR; TCRdb's copy keeps in-frame clones and lacks some. The sample records tens of thousands of clones, more than 75% being singletons. The chain has TRBV7-9 and TRBJ2-3; D might be TRBD2 (5 bases). Specimen: peripheral blood. This receptor was taken from an older man with active or convalescent COVID-19. CDR3 in amino acids: CASSLALDSTDTQYF. The CDR3 DNA is TGTGCCAGCAGCTTAGCGTTGGACTCCACAGATACGCAGTATTTT.